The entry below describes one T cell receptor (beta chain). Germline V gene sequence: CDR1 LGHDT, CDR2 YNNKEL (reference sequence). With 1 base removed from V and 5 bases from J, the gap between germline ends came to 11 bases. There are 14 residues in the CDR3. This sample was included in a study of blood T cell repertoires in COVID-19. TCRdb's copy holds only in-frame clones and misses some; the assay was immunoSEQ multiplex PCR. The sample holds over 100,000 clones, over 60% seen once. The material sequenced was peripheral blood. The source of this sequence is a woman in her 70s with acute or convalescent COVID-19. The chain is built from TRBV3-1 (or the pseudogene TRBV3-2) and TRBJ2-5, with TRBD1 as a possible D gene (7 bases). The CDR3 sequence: CASSQVAGGETQYF. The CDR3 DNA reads TGTGCCAGCAGCCAAGTTGCAGGGGGGGAGACCCAGTACTTC.